The subject of this entry is one T cell receptor (beta chain). The sample holds a few counts of this clonotype. Its antigen is unknown. The sample holds no much larger clone one base away, and base qualities are not on file. Stable Graves' hyperthyroidism was defined as the absence of progression to ophthalmopathy over 18 months of follow-up. The hyperthyroidism patients were between 18 and 65 years old and newly diagnosed, with a disease duration of less than 2 months. The study excluded patients with uncontrolled infections, other autoimmune diseases, pregnancy or lactation. Clinical symptoms, serum thyroxine and TRAb, thyroid ultrasound, and orbital computed tomography formed the basis for the diagnoses. Ficoll-Paque density gradient centrifugation was used to isolate PBMCs from around 10 ml of fresh peripheral blood. Total RNA was extracted with Trizol reagent, and quality was checked on an Agilent 2100 Bioanalyzer.

This entry is derived from a study of T cells in Graves' hyperthyroidism and ophthalmopathy (dated by TCRdb to 2018 to 2020). Turning to the overall study: Peripheral blood was collected at initial diagnosis, before any treatment. TCR V-J signatures able to tell the groups apart were searched for in a discovery cohort of about a hundred patients, of whom roughly 42 had Graves' ophthalmopathy and roughly 57 had stable Graves' hyperthyroidism. An independent validation cohort of around 19 hyperthyroidism patients and approximately 17 patients who later progressed to ophthalmopathy tested prospective prediction of ophthalmopathy. The 95 to 100 discovery patients were randomly split 7:3 into training and test sets. In addition, the study compared T-cell repertoires in thyroid tissue and in blood from over 5 Graves' hyperthyroidism patients. Following sampling, methimazole starting at 30 mg daily was given to hyperthyroidism patients, and high-dose intravenous methylprednisolone was given to ophthalmopathy patients. According to the paper, TCR Vbeta CDR3 sequencing was carried out on approximately 140 peripheral blood samples, which came from 40 to 45 ophthalmopathy, under 80 hyperthyroidism and about 17 progressor patients. The study at large found these results: Most expanded thyroid clonotypes (frequency above 0.001) were also detected in blood, a finding suggesting that blood repertoires may reflect thyroid immune responses. In cross-validation, a model built on a 13 V-J signature told ophthalmopathy apart from stable hyperthyroidism with 85% to 90% sensitivity and roughly 82% specificity, and in testing the same model reached 80%/75%. Sample size was not statistically predetermined, and blinding of investigators to group allocation was not performed. In validation, the model predicted progression to ophthalmopathy with 65% to 71% sensitivity and approximately 72% specificity, a median of 6.5 months before onset.

Amplification of TCR beta CDR3 regions was carried out from RNA transcripts. For the first round of RT-PCR on the TCR CDR3, the HTBI primer set was used together with the Qiagen OneStep RT-PCR kit. The libraries were constructed in a second round of multiplex PCR and then size-selected and purified. The libraries were sequenced on an Illumina HiSeq2000 using paired-end 100 bp reads. The original methods were these. SOAPnuke was used to process the raw data, removing reads that contained adapters or uncalled bases, had a mean Phred below 15, or lacked an exact match to the constant primer or identifier. COPE v1.2.5 was used to merge high-quality paired reads, and clonotypes were defined as unique nucleotide sequences. MiTCR v1.1 was used to align the clonotypes against IMGT TRBV, TRBD and TRBJ reference segments. The analysis was restricted to V-J combinations with a frequency above 0.0001, which together covered approximately 99% of the repertoires. A TCS score was defined as the ratio between F50 (clonal expansion) and ExV (chaos), using BLOSUM62-based TCRdist between CDR3 peptides within each V-J. Welch's t-statistics and random forest reduced several hundred V-J features to fewer than 15, which were used in a naive Bayes classifier (R e1071). TCRdb's own reprocessing of the public reads used fastp at Q25 and MiXCR and kept productive beta chains. Merged by CDR3 protein, the rows form single entries marked with the most common genes and DNA. TCRdb, not the authors, supplied the V and J calls. Recorded for this sample are some 720,000 distinct CDR3 sequences; about a sixth of them occurred a single time. The ten largest clones represent 8.4% of the sample.

The sequence derives from a man between 18 and 35 years old with Graves' hyperthyroidism. What was sequenced was blood.

CDR3 sequence: CSAPQDGAQYF. The sequenced DNA is TGCAGTGCTCCCCAAGACGGCGCCCAGTACTTC. The chain was built from TRBV20-1 and TRBJ2-5, with an unclear D gene assignment. V gives up 5 bases and J gives up 9 bases, and the segment between their germline ends measures 13 bases. The CDR3 sequence holds 11 residues, the cysteine and phenylalanine included. CDR3 DNA only is kept here, 33 bases in frame from base 1. Via the germline V gene (reference sequence), CDR1 is DFQATT and CDR2 SNEGSKA.